This T cell receptor (beta chain) was captured in a study of blood T cell repertoires in COVID-19. Study context: Specimens from acute and convalescent COVID-19 originated in the United States, Italy and Spain. The cDNA or gDNA used as material had been derived from T cells, B-cell-depleted T cells, or PBMCs.

Profiled with immunoSEQ multiplex PCR; TCRdb holds only in-frame clones, not every one. The table shows hundreds of thousands of clones, with more than 75% occurring only once. Participant age was roughly 18 to 95 years, and participants resided in fewer than 25 US areas. Recovered participants had two consecutive negative NP/OP PCR tests, healthcare professional clearance, or symptom resolution. The TCR originated in a man in his 60s who had recovered from COVID-19. Sequenced input: PBMCs or T cells enriched from blood (not recorded which).

CDR3 bases: TGTGCCTGGAGTGTTTCGGCGGGAGCATACGAGCAGTACTTC. It codes for CAWSVSAGAYEQYF. The chain links TRBV30 to TRBJ2-7; 7 bases are shared with TRBD2. The V gene's germline CDR1 is GTSNPN and CDR2 SVGIG (reference sequence). This CDR3 is built from 14 residues. J was trimmed by 4 bases and V by 0 bases; bases with no gene match: 6.